Below are 29 T cell receptor beta chains sequenced from a single sample in a study of cytomegalovirus exposure and HLA in healthy donors. This PCR relied on a set of 60 Vbeta primers and 13 Jbeta primers. Sequencing used immunoSEQ multiplex PCR; TCRdb keeps in-frame clones, though not all of them. Here the sample spans about 160,000 clones, roughly four fifths being singletons. The specimen was PBMCs. All receptors derive from a female donor in good health and CMV-seronegative.

This clone was recorded a few times. This chain joins TRBV27 and TRBJ1-2; maybe TRBD1 (6 bases). The CDR3 is 13 residues long. V lost 5 bases, J lost 4 bases, and 11 bases lay in between. Per the germline V gene, CDR1 is MNHEY and CDR2 is SMNVEV (reference sequence). CDR3 sequence: CASSPQGTYGYTF. CDR3 DNA sequence: TGTGCCAGCAGTCCGCAGGGGACCTATGGCTACACCTTC.

The chain is built from TRBV19 and TRBJ1-2, with 7 bases identical to TRBD1. CDR3 length equals 15 residues. Germline assignment: CDR1 LNHDA and CDR2 SQIVND (reference sequence). V lost 6 bases, J lost 1 base, and 8 bases stayed unmatched. CDR3 nucleotides: TGTGCCAGTAGCACACAGGGGAGTGGTAACTATGGCTACACCTTC. It encodes CASSTQGSGNYGYTF.

V is TRBV6-1 and J is TRBJ1-1; no definite D call. Germline CDR1 and CDR2: MNHNS and SASEGT. The ends were cut back, 2 bases at V and 6 bases at J, with 7 bases in the middle. The CDR3 runs to 12 residues. The CDR3 DNA is TGTGCCAGCAGTGAACAGGTGGCTGAAGCTTTCTTT. Translated: CASSEQVAEAFF.

The chain recombines TRBV4-3 with TRBJ1-2; TRBD1 agrees at 10 bases. The trim removed 2 bases at V and 5 bases at J, leaving 5 bases unmatched. Per germline, CDR1 LGHNA and CDR2 YSLEER. The CDR3 has 15 amino acids. In DNA, the CDR3 is TGCGCCAGCAGCCAACGAAGACAGGGGGCGTATGGCTACACCTTC. It encodes CASSQRRQGAYGYTF.

V usage is TRBV28 and J usage is TRBJ1-5; D gene ambiguous. Germline CDR1 is MDHEN and CDR2 is SYDVKM. Trimming removed 1 base from V and 0 bases from J, with 4 bases in between. This CDR3 spans 14 amino acids. The CDR3 DNA reads as TGTGCCAGCAGTTTATCGGGTAGCAATCAGCCCCAGCATTTT. Its protein product is CASSLSGSNQPQHF.

The V and J genes are TRBV4-3 and TRBJ2-1, with TRBD1 matching over 11 bases. Germline assignment: CDR1 LGHNA and CDR2 YSLEER. CDR3 size: 16 residues. V was clipped by 1 base and J by 3 bases; unmatched bases: 2. CDR3 DNA sequence: TGCGCCAGCAGCCAAGGGACAGGGGGCCTCTACAATGAGCAGTTCTTC. Its translation is CASSQGTGGLYNEQFF.

This clone appeared a few times. This sequence joins TRBV4-3 and TRBJ2-3; TRBD2 is a possible D gene (6 bases). The V and J ends lost 0 bases and 0 bases respectively, with 13 bases between them. Germline loops: CDR1 LGHNA, CDR2 YSLEER. This CDR3 has 17 amino acids. Written as DNA, the CDR3 is TGCGCCAGCAGCCAAGAGCCCGCGGGGCCCAGCACAGATACGCAGTATTTT. Translated: CASSQEPAGPSTDTQYF.

V usage is TRBV2 and J usage is TRBJ1-3, with TRBD1 matching over 8 bases. There are 14 residues in the CDR3. Germline V gives CDR1 SNHLY, CDR2 FYNNEI. The junction had 3 bases not matched to a gene; V was cut back by 5 bases and J by 3 bases. DNA of the CDR3: TGTGCCAGCAGTTACACAGGGGGTGGAAACACCATATATTTT. Its protein is CASSYTGGGNTIYF.

This clone is a singleton in its sample. This chain joins TRBV13 and TRBJ2-7; 7 bases agree with TRBD1. The CDR3 runs to 15 residues. Per the germline V gene, CDR1 is PRHDT and CDR2 is FYEKMQ (reference sequence). V shed 2 bases, J shed 3 bases, and the junction held 7 bases outside the gene matches. The CDR3 loop reads CASSLTGETDYEQYF. The CDR3 nucleotides are TGTGCCAGCAGCTTAACAGGGGAGACGGACTACGAGCAGTACTTC.

This chain links TRBV29-1 with TRBJ1-2; 7 bases line up with TRBD1. Germline CDR1 SQVTM, CDR2 ANQGSEA. V dropped 5 bases and J dropped 13; count of bases not matched to a gene: 7. This CDR3 has 10 residues. As DNA, the CDR3 is TGCAGCGTTCTCAGGGGGTCCTCCACCTTC. Translation gives CSVLRGSSTF. Supplemented by reference TRBV29-1 and TRBJ1-2, the full variable domain reads SAVISQKPSRDICQRGTSLTIQCQVDSQVTMMFWYRQQPGQSLTLIATANQGSEATYESGFVIDKFPISRPNLTFSTLTVSNMSPEDSSIYLCSVLRGSSTFGSGTRLTVV.

The chain has TRBV2 and TRBJ1-1; TRBD1 matches 8 bases. J gave up 3 bases and V 7 bases, and 4 bases lay outside the gene matches. The CDR3 is 13 residues long. Germline V gene sequence: CDR1 SNHLY, CDR2 FYNNEI. The CDR3 spells CASITGGYTEAFF. CDR3 DNA: TGTGCCAGCATTACAGGGGGTTACACTGAAGCTTTCTTT.

This clone was seen more than once but under ten times. The chain couples TRBV7-6 to TRBJ2-1; 9 positions agree with TRBD2. The junction had 8 bases not matched to a gene; V was cut back by 5 bases and J by 3 bases. CDR1 SGHVS and CDR2 FNYEAQ come from the germline V gene. This CDR3 contains 16 residues. The CDR3 loop reads CASSPTGGGVYNEQFF. In DNA, the CDR3 is TGTGCCAGCAGCCCCACCGGCGGGGGGGTCTACAATGAGCAGTTCTTC.

The chain is built from TRBV21-1 and TRBJ1-5; the table calls TRBD1, which could not be checked here. TRBV21-1 has pseudogene status. This CDR3 has 14 amino acids. CDR3 sequence reads: CARRTELSNQPQHF. DNA for the CDR3: TGTGCCAGAAGGACAGAACTTAGCAATCAGCCCCAGCATTTT.

This clone was recorded once. V usage is TRBV4-2 and J usage is TRBJ2-7; D is perhaps TRBD2 (6 bases). The CDR3 spans 15 residues. The V gene lost 1 base and the J gene lost 3 bases, with 13 bases spanning the gap. Germline V gene lookup returns CDR1 LGHNA and CDR2 YNFKEQ. The CDR3 DNA is TGTGCCAGCAGCCAAGCTCCCGGGAGTCGCTACGAGCAGTACTTC. Protein product: CASSQAPGSRYEQYF.

This clone was recorded once. The chain links TRBV30 to TRBJ1-4, with D possibly TRBD1 on 5 matching bases. Germline V gene lookup returns CDR1 GTSNPN and CDR2 SVGIG (reference sequence). The CDR3 runs 12 residues. Trimming took off 7 bases at V and 7 bases at J, with 13 bases between the two ends. The CDR3 sequence: CASLGGGEKLFF. In DNA form, the CDR3 reads TGTGCCTCGCTTGGGGGGGGTGAAAAACTGTTTTTT.

V and J are TRBV4-1 and TRBJ1-3, with D possibly being TRBD1 (6 bases). The CDR3 consists of 16 residues. Germline V gene lookup returns CDR1 MGHRA and CDR2 YSYEKL. Trimming stripped 0 bases from V and 3 bases from J, with 12 bases between. The CDR3 protein is CASSQDGGGRGNTIYF. The CDR3 DNA reads as TGCGCCAGCAGCCAAGATGGCGGGGGCCGTGGAAACACCATATATTTT.

The chain couples TRBV18 to TRBJ2-7; the match to TRBD2 covers 10 bases. The germline gives CDR1 KGHSH, CDR2 LQKENI. After removal of 7 bases from V and 1 base from J, the junction contained 7 bases not matched to a gene. The length of the CDR3 is 15 residues. CDR3 loop: CASLTSGGASYEQYF. CDR3 sequence (DNA): TGTGCCAGCTTGACGAGCGGGGGGGCGTCCTACGAGCAGTACTTC.

In this sample, this clone turned up a few times. The chain carries TRBV19 and TRBJ1-1; D unclear. Trimming shortened V by 4 bases and J by 7 bases, and 13 bases separated the two germline ends. This CDR3 region has 13 residues. CDR1 and CDR2 from the germline V gene are LNHDA and SQIVND (reference sequence). The CDR3 DNA is TGTGCCAGTAGTACTCTCACGGTATTTGAAGCTTTCTTT. Amino acids: CASSTLTVFEAFF.

A single count supports this clone. This CDR3 reads CASSRSQVTEAFF. Here the CDR3 DNA reads TGTGCCAGCAGCCGATCCCAGGTCACTGAAGCTTTCTTT. The V and J genes are TRBV7-6 and TRBJ1-1, with no clear D. Per the germline V gene, CDR1 is SGHVS and CDR2 is FNYEAQ. V lost 5 bases and J lost 4, with 11 bases in between. The CDR3 totals 13 residues.

This clone was seen ten or more times. The chain combines TRBV6-6 with TRBJ2-7; no definite D call. Germline V gene data show CDR1 as MNHNY and CDR2 as SVGAGI (reference sequence). The CDR3 spans 14 residues. V gave up 7 bases and J gave up 0 bases, with 13 bases separating them. The CDR3, as DNA: TGTGCCAGCATATCAGAACCCCCCTCCTACGAGCAGTACTTC. Encoded protein: CASISEPPSYEQYF.

The chain employs TRBV6-6 and TRBJ2-2, with a possible D match to TRBD2 (6 bases). CDR1 is MNHNY, CDR2 SVGAGI, per germline (reference sequence). The CDR3 length is 13 residues. V dropped 5 bases and J dropped 5 bases, with 9 bases sitting between them. The CDR3 DNA is TGTGCCAGCAGTCCAGGAGGGACCGGGGAGCTGTTTTTT. Encoded protein: CASSPGGTGELFF.

The rearrangement uses TRBV28 and TRBJ1-1; maybe TRBD1 (5 bases). CDR1 and CDR2 from the germline V gene are MDHEN and SYDVKM. Trimming cost V 8 bases and J 1 base, with 17 bases left between them. The CDR3 totals 15 residues. The CDR3: CASPRTRGGNTEAFF. CDR3 nucleotide sequence: TGTGCCAGCCCTCGTACTCGGGGGGGGAACACTGAAGCTTTCTTT.

The chain carries TRBV7-2 and TRBJ2-2, with TRBD1 matching 8 bases. V lost 4 bases, J lost 7 bases, and 11 bases stayed unmatched. The CDR3 has 16 amino acids. Germline V gives CDR1 SGHTA, CDR2 FQGNSA. CDR3 residues: CASSSRGTGGRGELFF. The CDR3 DNA sequence: TGTGCCAGCAGCTCAAGGGGAACAGGGGGTCGCGGGGAGCTGTTTTTT.

The DNA for the CDR3 is TGCGCCAGCAGCTCCCGGACAGGCTACGAGCAGTACTTC. Translating gives CASSSRTGYEQYF. This chain uses TRBV4-1 with TRBJ2-7; the match to TRBD1 covers 7 bases. The CDR3 totals 13 residues. Trimming cost V 5 bases and J 3 bases; bases outside gene matches: 4. The germline gives CDR1 MGHRA, CDR2 YSYEKL.

This chain joins TRBV10-2 and TRBJ1-4, with D perhaps matching TRBD1 (5 bases). Germline V CDR1 and CDR2: WSHSY, SAAADI. V was shortened by 5 bases and J by 8 bases, with 12 bases between the two germline ends. The CDR3 runs to 13 residues. The CDR3 here is CASSLQGREKLFF. The CDR3 DNA sequence: TGCGCCAGCAGTCTTCAGGGAAGGGAAAAACTGTTTTTT.

The chain has TRBV11-2 and TRBJ2-3, with 12 bases matching TRBD2. J gave up 2 bases and V 2 bases, and 5 bases lay outside the gene matches. Germline V gene data show CDR1 as SGHAT and CDR2 as FQNNGV. This CDR3 spans 17 amino acids. Here the CDR3 reads CASSLRLAGDLTDTQYF. CDR3 nucleotide sequence: TGTGCCAGCAGCTTAAGACTAGCGGGAGATCTCACAGATACGCAGTATTTT.

This clone is a singleton in its sample. The chain is built from TRBV6-5 and TRBJ2-7, with TRBD1 matching over 9 bases. The germline CDR1 and CDR2 sequences are MNHEY and SVGAGI. This CDR3 comprises 15 residues. V gave up 4 bases and J gave up 1 base; unmatched junction bases: 5. CDR3: CASSSPGTGSYEQYF. As DNA, the CDR3 is TGTGCCAGCAGTTCCCCTGGGACAGGGTCCTACGAGCAGTACTTC.

The chain combines TRBV7-6 with TRBJ1-4, with D uncertain. Germline V gene data show CDR1 as SGHVS and CDR2 as FNYEAQ. This CDR3 has 13 residues. Trimming removed 2 bases from V and 5 bases from J, with 6 bases in between. The CDR3 DNA reads TGTGCCAGCAGCTTACAACAGAATGAAAAACTGTTTTTT. Translated, it gives CASSLQQNEKLFF.

This clone turned up a few times. The chain combines TRBV19 with TRBJ2-5, with TRBD2 identical over 10 bases. Losses at the gene ends were 8 bases for V and 7 bases for J; bases not matched to a gene: 7. Germline values: CDR1 LNHDA, CDR2 SQIVND (reference sequence). The CDR3 extends over 13 amino acids. The CDR3 DNA sequence: TGTGCCAGTGCCAGCGGGAGGGAGGGGACCCAGTACTTC. This translates into CASASGREGTQYF.